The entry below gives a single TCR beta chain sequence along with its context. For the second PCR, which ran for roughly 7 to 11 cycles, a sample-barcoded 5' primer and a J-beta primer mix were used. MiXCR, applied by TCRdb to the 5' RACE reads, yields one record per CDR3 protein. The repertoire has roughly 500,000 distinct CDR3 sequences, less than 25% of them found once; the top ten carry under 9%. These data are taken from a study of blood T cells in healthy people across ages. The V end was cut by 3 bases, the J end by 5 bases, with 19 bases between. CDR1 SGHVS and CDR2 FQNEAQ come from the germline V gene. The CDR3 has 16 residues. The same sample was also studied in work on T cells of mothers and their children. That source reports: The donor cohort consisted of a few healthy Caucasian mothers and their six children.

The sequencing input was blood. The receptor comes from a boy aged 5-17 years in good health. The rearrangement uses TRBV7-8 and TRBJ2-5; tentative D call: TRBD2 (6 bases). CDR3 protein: CASSFGVAASKETQYF. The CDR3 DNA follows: TGTGCCAGCAGCTTTGGAGTAGCGGCCTCTAAGGAGACCCAGTACTTC.